The 21 T cell receptor beta chains below all came from one sample that was sequenced in a study of OX40 agonist ivuxolimab in advanced cancers. This table comes from immunoSEQ multiplex PCR, and its TCRdb copy is limited to in-frame clones, with some not included. The top ten clones hold 0.45% to 0.6% of a sample with about 81,000 clones, 88% of them seen once. The sequencing here drew on CD4+ or CD8+ T cells sorted from blood, taken in a trial of the OX40 agonist ivuxolimab. Source of these receptors: an adult with an advanced solid tumor such as melanoma, head and neck, liver or kidney cancer.

The rearrangement links TRBV7-6 to TRBJ2-1; tentatively, D is TRBD2 (7 bases). The CDR3 totals 18 residues. V was shortened by 2 bases and J by 1 base, with 18 bases between the two germline ends. Germline V gene data show CDR1 as SGHVS and CDR2 as FNYEAQ. Here the CDR3 reads CASSLYRGGAGSYNEQFF. CDR3 nucleotides: TGTGCCAGCAGCTTATATCGTGGGGGGGCCGGATCCTACAATGAGCAGTTCTTC.

V usage is TRBV4-2 and J usage is TRBJ1-6; D call uncertain. Trimming stripped 0 bases from V and 9 bases from J, with 18 bases between. The CDR3 loop spans 17 amino acids. Germline V gene lookup returns CDR1 LGHNA and CDR2 YNFKEQ. The CDR3 protein is CASSQDRSGDSSSPLHF. CDR3 bases: TGTGCCAGCAGCCAAGATCGAAGTGGGGATAGTAGTTCACCCCTCCACTTT.

The gene calls are TRBV5-4 and TRBJ1-1; 12 nucleotides line up with TRBD1. The germline CDR1 and CDR2 sequences are SGHNT and YYREEE (reference sequence). The CDR3 has 18 amino acids. V shed 4 bases, J shed 4 bases, and the junction held 14 bases outside the gene matches. The CDR3 is CASSVGMGQGALGTEAFF. CDR3 coding DNA: TGTGCCAGCAGCGTTGGGATGGGACAGGGGGCTCTGGGCACTGAAGCTTTCTTT.

The chain recombines TRBV4-1 with TRBJ2-1; possibly TRBD1 for D (7 bases). V was trimmed by 3 bases and J by 7 bases, leaving 22 bases between them. Germline V gives CDR1 MGHRA, CDR2 YSYEKL. CDR3 size: 17 residues. CDR3 loop: CASSHLTRGDGSNEQFF. CDR3 DNA: TGCGCCAGCAGCCATTTAACCAGGGGGGACGGCTCGAATGAGCAGTTCTTC.

Only a few counts were recorded for this clone. The V and J genes are TRBV18 and TRBJ1-1; weak D call: TRBD1 (5 bases). Looked up from germline, CDR1 is KGHSH and CDR2 is LQKENI. The CDR3 has 14 amino acids. V was trimmed by 3 bases and J by 3 bases, leaving 11 bases between them. The CDR3 DNA reads TGTGCCAGCTCACCCTCCAGGGTGGACACTGAAGCTTTCTTT. Encoded protein: CASSPSRVDTEAFF.

This clone was seen once. The chain employs TRBV11-2 and TRBJ2-6; D remains ambiguous. V was pared by 6 bases and J by 0 bases, with 6 bases between. This CDR3 is built from 14 residues. CDR1 is SGHAT and CDR2 is FQNNGV in the germline V gene. The CDR3 spells CASSQSSGANVLTF. The CDR3 DNA sequence: TGTGCCAGCAGTCAGAGCTCTGGGGCCAACGTCCTGACTTTC.

The chain links TRBV11-1 to TRBJ1-1; D remains unclear. The germline V gene encodes CDR1 SGHAT and CDR2 FQDESV (reference sequence). The CDR3 has 14 amino acids. Trimming stripped 4 bases from V and 2 bases from J, with 11 bases between. CDR3 region: CASSYREANTEAFF. CDR3 in DNA: TGTGCCAGCAGCTACCGGGAGGCAAACACTGAAGCTTTCTTT.

The genes are TRBV5-8 and TRBJ2-3; a weak D match, TRBD2 (7 bases). The CDR3 loop spans 15 amino acids. Per germline, CDR1 SGHTS and CDR2 YDEGEE. V was trimmed by 4 bases and J by 1 base, leaving 13 bases between them. CDR3 nucleotides: TGTGCCAGCAGCCTGGGGCGGGGGCGCACAGATACGCAGTATTTT. It encodes CASSLGRGRTDTQYF.

The gene calls are TRBV11-3 and TRBJ1-2; D is perhaps TRBD1 (5 bases). This CDR3 comprises 15 residues. Per germline, CDR1 SGHNT and CDR2 YENEEA. Between the trimmed V and J ends, which lost 5 bases and 3 bases, there was a span of 16 bases. This CDR3 is CASSRWPRVDYGYTF. The CDR3 region has the DNA TGTGCCAGCAGCCGCTGGCCCAGGGTGGACTATGGCTACACCTTC.

The chain links TRBV2 to TRBJ2-7, with TRBD1 as a possible D gene (5 bases). Germline V gene lookup returns CDR1 SNHLY and CDR2 FYNNEI. Trimming removed 6 bases at V and 2 bases at J, with 11 bases between. The CDR3 is made up of 13 amino acids. The CDR3 bases are TGTGCCAGCAGAGATGACAGTCCCTACGAGCAGTACTTC. Protein: CASRDDSPYEQYF.

The chain links TRBV5-1 to TRBJ1-4; 11 bases line up with TRBD1. Per germline, CDR1 SGHRS and CDR2 YFSETQ. The CDR3 loop spans 15 amino acids. Germline trimming cut 4 bases from V and 7 bases from J; bases unmatched to any gene: 6. The CDR3 DNA is TGCGCCAGCAGCCCGGGACAGGGGGAATCTGAAAAACTGTTTTTT. It translates to CASSPGQGESEKLFF.

The chain combines TRBV5-4 with TRBJ1-1; D remains ambiguous. The CDR3 consists of 14 residues. Trimming left V 2 bases short and J 1 base short, with 9 bases between. Germline values: CDR1 SGHNT, CDR2 YYREEE (reference sequence). The CDR3 is CASSFPETNTEAFF. As DNA, the CDR3 is TGTGCCAGCAGCTTCCCAGAGACGAACACTGAAGCTTTCTTT.

Remarks on this clone: Given the absence of the conserved phenylalanine or tryptophan at the CDR3 end, a read error is likely. The rearrangement links TRBV18 to TRBJ1-6; D is uncertain. The CDR3 totals 14 residues. V gave up 2 bases and J gave up 8 bases, with 10 bases separating them. Germline assignment: CDR1 KGHSH and CDR2 LQKENI. CDR3 sequence reads: CASSPGGTHSPLHL. CDR3 DNA: TGTGCCAGCTCACCAGGCGGAACTCATTCACCCCTCCACCTT.

The chain couples TRBV7-9 to TRBJ2-3; 7 nucleotides agree with TRBD2. Losses at the gene ends were 1 base for V and 4 bases for J; bases not matched to a gene: 11. CDR1 is SEHNR and CDR2 is FQNEAQ in the germline V gene (reference sequence). CDR3 length equals 17 residues. The CDR3 region is CASSLVWISGGADTQYF. As DNA, the CDR3 is TGTGCCAGCAGCTTAGTCTGGATTAGTGGGGGGGCAGATACGCAGTATTTT. Using reference TRBV7-9 and TRBJ2-3 for the parts outside the CDR3, the full variable domain is DTGVSQNPRHKITKRGQNVTFRCDPISEHNRLYWYRQTLGQGPEFLTYFQNEAQLEKSRLLSDRFSAERPKGSFSTLEIQRTEQGDSAMYLCASSLVWISGGADTQYFGPGTRLTVL.

About this clone itself: The same CDR3 also results from other DNA sequences found in this sample. The chain employs TRBV4-1 and TRBJ2-5; no reliable D call. The CDR3 totals 14 residues. Germline V gene data show CDR1 as MGHRA and CDR2 as YSYEKL. V was clipped by 1 base and J by 7 bases, with 13 bases between them. The CDR3 loop reads CASSQVVGLGTQYF. In DNA, the CDR3 is TGCGCCAGCAGCCAAGTAGTAGGCCTGGGGACCCAGTACTTC.

The chain is built from TRBV10-3 and TRBJ2-3; perhaps TRBD1 as D (6 bases). Trimming took 1 base from V and 5 from J, leaving 13 bases between them. Germline loops: CDR1 ENHRY, CDR2 SYGVKD. CDR3 length equals 15 residues. The CDR3 spells CAISEFRGVRDTQYF. CDR3 DNA sequence: TGTGCCATCAGTGAGTTCAGGGGAGTGAGAGATACGCAGTATTTT.

The chain links TRBV7-2 to TRBJ1-5; D possibly corresponds to TRBD1 (6 bases). The CDR3 spans 18 residues. Trimming removed 1 base at V and 2 bases at J, with 18 bases between. CDR1 and CDR2 (germline): SGHTA, FQGNSA. This chain's CDR3 is CASSLGVSQGRGNQPQHF. CDR3 DNA: TGTGCCAGCAGCTTAGGAGTGTCGCAGGGGCGAGGCAATCAGCCCCAGCATTTT. The whole variable domain, remainder taken from reference TRBV7-2 and TRBJ1-5, is GAGVSQSPSNKVTEKGKDVELRCDPISGHTALYWYRQSLGQGLEFLIYFQGNSAPDKSGLPSDRFSAERTGGSVSTLTIQRTQQEDSAVYLCASSLGVSQGRGNQPQHFGDGTRLSIL.

V gene TRBV5-1 combines with J gene TRBJ2-1; 7 nucleotides match TRBD2. The length of the CDR3 is 14 residues. V was clipped by 3 bases and J by 4 bases; unmatched bases: 4. Germline V CDR1 and CDR2: SGHRS, YFSETQ. The CDR3 reads CASSSASGYNEQFF. The DNA of the CDR3 is TGCGCCAGCAGCTCGGCTAGCGGATACAATGAGCAGTTCTTC.

This clone was found once. This chain connects TRBV5-3 to TRBJ1-5, with no clear D. TRBV5-3 is an open reading frame whose function is uncertain. The V and J ends lost 6 bases and 2 bases respectively, with 15 bases between them. This CDR3 region has 15 residues. The CDR3 nucleotides are TGTGCCAGAAAAAGGGTACCCGTTGGCAATCAGCCCCAGCATTTT. Translated: CARKRVPVGNQPQHF.

The gene calls are TRBV7-3 and TRBJ1-1; D is undetermined. The CDR3 consists of 13 residues. V lost 3 bases and J lost 4, with 9 bases in between. Germline V lookup: CDR1 SGHTA, CDR2 FQGTGA. CDR3 region: CASSFGEVTEAFF. As DNA, the CDR3 is TGTGCCAGCAGCTTTGGGGAGGTCACTGAAGCTTTCTTT.

J is TRBJ2-1 and V is TRBV29-1; TRBD2 aligns across 8 bases. Losses at the gene ends were 3 bases for V and 3 bases for J; bases not matched to a gene: 4. The CDR3 length is 14 residues. CDR1 and CDR2 (germline): SQVTM, ANQGSEA. The CDR3 bases are TGCAGCGTTGATGCAGCGGGGGACTACAATGAGCAGTTCTTC. This encodes CSVDAAGDYNEQFF.